The 17 T cell receptor beta chains below all came from one sample that was sequenced in a study of OX40 agonist ivuxolimab in advanced cancers. Repertoires were generated with immunoSEQ multiplex PCR, while TCRdb's copy carries only in-frame clones and drops some. The repertoire consists of about 35,000 clones, with more than 60% occurring once and the leading ten covering roughly 15%. Here the sequenced sample was CD4+ or CD8+ T cells sorted from blood, taken in a trial of the OX40 agonist ivuxolimab. The receptor source for this set is an adult with an advanced solid tumor such as melanoma, head and neck, liver or kidney cancer.

The V gene is TRBV10-3, the J gene TRBJ2-7; D tentatively fits TRBD1 or TRBD2 (6 bases each). This CDR3 contains 13 residues. Deletions cut 2 bases from V and 5 bases from J, with 10 bases between. Germline CDR1 and CDR2: ENHRY and SYGVKD. The CDR3 DNA sequence: TGTGCCATCAGTGAGGACAGGAGGGACGAGCAGTACTTC. It specifies CAISEDRRDEQYF.

This chain links TRBV28 with TRBJ1-1; D unresolved. The CDR3 is made up of 13 amino acids. Between the trimmed V and J ends, which lost 3 bases and 4 bases, there was a span of 9 bases. The germline gives CDR1 MDHEN, CDR2 SYDVKM. The CDR3 DNA follows: TGTGCCAGCAGTTTTGCCCCGGGCACTGAAGCTTTCTTT. Its translation is CASSFAPGTEAFF.

The chain uses TRBV28 and TRBJ2-1, with TRBD1 as a possible D gene (6 bases). The germline V gene encodes CDR1 MDHEN and CDR2 SYDVKM. V gave up 4 bases and J gave up 9 bases, with 10 bases separating them. The CDR3 covers 12 residues. As DNA, the CDR3 is TGTGCCAGCAGTTCAGGGGCGAGTGAGCAGTTCTTC. Its translation is CASSSGASEQFF.

The rearrangement joins TRBV28 to TRBJ1-4; possibly TRBD1 for D (6 bases). V shed 6 bases and J shed 0 bases, with 20 bases lying between them. The germline gives CDR1 MDHEN, CDR2 SYDVKM. CDR3 length equals 18 residues. CDR3 sequence: CASSPPRGTAATNEKLFF. In DNA, the CDR3 is TGTGCCAGCAGCCCCCCCAGGGGAACCGCGGCAACTAATGAAAAACTGTTTTTT. Full variable domain (remainder filled in from reference TRBV28 and TRBJ1-4): DVKVTQSSRYLVKRTGEKVFLECVQDMDHENMFWYRQDPGLGLRLIYFSYDVKMKEKGDIPEGYSVSREKKERFSLILESASTNQTSMYLCASSPPRGTAATNEKLFFGSGTQLSVL.

The CDR3: CSVEEMVRPFTYEQYF. CDR3 coding DNA: TGCAGCGTTGAAGAGATGGTGAGACCCTTCACCTACGAGCAGTACTTC. The chain uses TRBV29-1 and TRBJ2-7, with D unresolved. CDR1 is SQVTM and CDR2 is ANQGSEA in the germline V gene. This CDR3 region has 16 residues. V was clipped by 0 bases and J by 2 bases, with 17 bases between them.

This chain connects TRBV28 to TRBJ2-1; maybe TRBD1 (6 bases). Trimming left V 8 bases short and J 0 bases short, with 11 bases between. In germline, CDR1 is MDHEN, CDR2 SYDVKM. The CDR3 sequence is 14 residues long. CDR3 amino acids: CASGRRGSYNEQFF. Written as DNA, the CDR3 is TGTGCCAGCGGACGCAGGGGCTCCTACAATGAGCAGTTCTTC.

The rearrangement joins TRBV4-1 to TRBJ1-2; 10 nucleotides align to TRBD1. Germline values: CDR1 MGHRA, CDR2 YSYEKL. With 1 base clipped from V and 2 bases from J, the junction kept 1 base outside the gene matches. The length of the CDR3 is 15 residues. The chain's CDR3 is CASSQGQGANYGYTF. CDR3 coding DNA: TGCGCCAGCAGCCAAGGACAGGGGGCGAACTATGGCTACACCTTC.

V is TRBV15 and J is TRBJ2-5; D might be TRBD2 (6 bases). V lost 5 bases, J lost 3 bases, and 10 bases lay in between. Germline CDR1 reads LNHNV; CDR2 reads YYDKDF (reference sequence). This CDR3 is built from 13 residues. The CDR3 protein is CATSSGGKETQYF. In nucleotides, the CDR3 is TGTGCCACCAGCTCTGGGGGGAAAGAGACCCAGTACTTC.

The table lists this clone with a few counts. The chain recombines TRBV28 with TRBJ1-5, with D possibly TRBD1 on 6 matching bases. The CDR3 is 14 residues long. The germline V gene has CDR1 MDHEN and CDR2 SYDVKM. Trimming pared 3 bases from V and 7 bases from J, leaving 13 bases between. DNA for the CDR3: TGTGCCAGCAGTTTCCACAGGGCAAGGCAGCCCCAGCATTTT. Encoded protein: CASSFHRARQPQHF.

This chain links TRBV7-2 with TRBJ2-5; no clear D. Trimming stripped 2 bases from V and 1 base from J, with 5 bases between. The CDR3 has 13 amino acids. Germline-derived CDR1 and CDR2 are SGHTA and FQGNSA. This chain's CDR3 is CASSLSPQETQYF. Written as DNA, the CDR3 is TGTGCCAGCAGCTTAAGCCCCCAAGAGACCCAGTACTTC.

The J gene is TRBJ1-1, the V gene TRBV6-5; TRBD1 matches 11 bases. Germline V gives CDR1 MNHEY, CDR2 SVGAGI. The CDR3 has 15 residues. The V segment lost 4 bases and the J segment 5 bases; nucleotides outside the gene matches: 6. The chain's CDR3 is CASSSLGQGATEAFF. CDR3 nucleotides: TGTGCCAGCAGTTCCCTCGGACAGGGGGCGACTGAAGCTTTCTTT.

This chain uses TRBV6-1 with TRBJ1-2; tentative D call: TRBD1 (5 bases). The germline CDR1 and CDR2 sequences are MNHNS and SASEGT. The CDR3 sequence is 14 residues long. Trimming stripped 4 bases from V and 5 bases from J, with 14 bases between. The CDR3 DNA reads as TGTGCCAGCAGTGTGGGGGGAGCGTATTATGGCTACACCTTC. This codes for CASSVGGAYYGYTF.

This clone was observed a handful of times. The chain joins TRBV9 to TRBJ2-3; 8 bases are shared with TRBD2. The V gene's germline CDR1 is SGDLS and CDR2 YYNGEE. The trim removed 2 bases at V and 6 bases at J, leaving 11 bases unmatched. The CDR3 length is 16 residues. The CDR3 nucleotides read TGTGCCAGCAGCGTCGAACTAGCGGACGTGAGCGATACGCAGTATTTT. This translates into CASSVELADVSDTQYF.

The chain recombines TRBV15 with TRBJ1-2; D uncertain. Germline V gene data show CDR1 as LNHNV and CDR2 as YYDKDF (reference sequence). V lost 0 bases, J lost 8 bases, and 7 bases lay in between. The CDR3 loop spans 12 amino acids. The CDR3 protein is CATSRDQEGYTF. CDR3 coding DNA: TGTGCCACCAGCAGAGATCAAGAGGGCTACACCTTC.

The CDR3 nucleotides are TGTGCCAGTGGCGGGACACTTGCCGATGAGCAGTTCTTC. Translated: CASGGTLADEQFF. The chain uses TRBV19 and TRBJ2-1; D is perhaps TRBD1 or TRBD2 (6 bases each). Trimming shortened V by 8 bases and J by 8 bases, and 16 bases separated the two germline ends. Looked up from germline, CDR1 is LNHDA and CDR2 is SQIVND (reference sequence). The CDR3 runs to 13 residues.

J is TRBJ2-7 and V is TRBV9, with D tentatively TRBD1 (5 bases). Trimming took 0 bases from V and 4 from J, leaving 14 bases between them. The germline V gene has CDR1 SGDLS and CDR2 YYNGEE. The CDR3 spans 15 residues. CDR3 residues: CASSVGQGPPYEQYF. In DNA form, the CDR3 reads TGTGCCAGCAGCGTAGGCCAGGGCCCGCCTTACGAGCAGTACTTC.

The chain carries TRBV7-6 and TRBJ2-5; 9 bases are a match to TRBD2. V gave up 5 bases and J gave up 3 bases; unmatched junction bases: 10. Looked up from germline, CDR1 is SGHVS and CDR2 is FNYEAQ. This CDR3 has 16 amino acids. The CDR3 reads CASSPLRGGEKETQYF. CDR3 bases: TGTGCCAGCAGCCCCCTGCGGGGGGGAGAGAAAGAGACCCAGTACTTC.